The 2 T cell receptor beta chains given below trace back to one sample, sequenced in a study of blood T cell repertoires in COVID-19. The protocol was immunoSEQ multiplex PCR, while the TCRdb copy is restricted to in-frame clones and leaves out a portion. The sample lists about 280,000 clones, around 90% occurring once. The sequencing input was peripheral blood. These receptors were collected from a man aged 18 to 30 with active or convalescent COVID-19.

The chain links TRBV19 to TRBJ2-7; 8 bases map to TRBD1. In germline, CDR1 is LNHDA, CDR2 SQIVND (reference sequence). V trimming: 4 bases; J trimming: 3 bases; junction bases outside the gene matches: 8. This CDR3 has 15 residues. The CDR3 region has the DNA TGTGCCAGTAGTACTGAGGGACAGGCCGTCTACGAGCAGTACTTC. Translated: CASSTEGQAVYEQYF.

This chain links TRBV11-2 with TRBJ2-7, with unresolved D. Trimming left V 0 bases short and J 2 bases short, with 11 bases between. Looked up from germline, CDR1 is SGHAT and CDR2 is FQNNGV. This CDR3 is 15 amino acids long. The CDR3 DNA sequence: TGTGCCAGCAGCTTAGATCCTCTAGATACCTACGAGCAGTACTTC. Its translation: CASSLDPLDTYEQYF. Full variable domain (remainder filled in from reference TRBV11-2 and TRBJ2-7): EAGVAQSPRYKIIEKRQSVAFWCNPISGHATLYWYQQILGQGPKLLIQFQNNGVVDDSQLPKDRFSAERLKGVDSTLKIQPAKLEDSAVYLCASSLDPLDTYEQYFGPGTRLTVT.